The present TCR beta chain was sequenced within a study of blood T cell repertoires in COVID-19. Study in general: Samples representing acute and convalescent COVID-19 were sourced from the United States, Italy and Spain. Nucleic acid was either cDNA or gDNA, and it came from T cells, B-cell-depleted T cells, or PBMCs.

Authors' data handling: Estimation of nucleated cell counts relied on the amplification of reference gene primers. Here immunoSEQ multiplex PCR was the method, and the copy in TCRdb shows in-frame clones only, minus some. V, J and clone size reflect that table, while D and trimming were determined from the DNA. In the table there are approximately 38,000 clones, around 90% of which are singletons. Seattle researchers signed up patients amid active infection and tracked them longitudinally. CDR1 is SQVTM, CDR2 ANQGSEA, per germline. Germline trimming cut 5 bases from V and 1 base from J; bases unmatched to any gene: 5. This CDR3 has 13 residues.

The V and J genes are TRBV29-1 and TRBJ2-7, with 7 bases lining up with TRBD1. Sequenced material: peripheral blood. The receptor was isolated from a man between 60 and 75 years old with COVID-19, enrolled during active disease. CDR3 residues: CSVRDRKSYEQYF. The CDR3 coding sequence is TGCAGCGTTCGGGACAGAAAATCCTACGAGCAGTACTTC.